The rows below give T cell receptor beta chains drawn from one sample of a study of T cell responses to AZD1222 COVID-19 vaccine. Using immunoSEQ multiplex PCR, the repertoire was profiled, and TCRdb retains in-frame clones only, with some absent. The sample holds over 75,000 clones; 89% are singletons and the top ten take 2.4%. The specimen comprised peripheral blood, sampled on day 0 of AZD1222 vaccination. The receptors originated from an adult in good health. CDR3s include the opening cysteine and the closing phenylalanine or tryptophan. Fields, in order: CDR3 protein, CDR3 DNA, D gene, J gene, clone size, V gene. The D gene is left open where the match is weak. Rows give clone size only sometimes, using once, few, many, or a class for an expanded clone.

CDR3aa: CALSRSTSGNTIYF; CDR3nt: TGTGCCTTAAGCAGGTCTACCTCTGGAAACACCATATATTTT; d_gene: -; j_gene: TRBJ1-3; abundance: -; v_gene: TRBV6-5
CDR3aa: CASSDTSGLRETQYF; CDR3nt: TGTGCCAGCAGTGACACTAGCGGGCTACGAGAGACCCAGTACTTC; d_gene: TRBD2; j_gene: TRBJ2-5; abundance: -; v_gene: TRBV2
CDR3aa: CASSLTGTSYEQYF; CDR3nt: TGTGCCAGCAGTTTAACAGGGACTTCCTACGAGCAGTACTTC; d_gene: -; j_gene: TRBJ2-7; abundance: -; v_gene: TRBV27
CDR3aa: CASSIDGQGLPVGAFF; CDR3nt: TGTGCCAGTAGTATAGACGGACAGGGGCTTCCTGTCGGGGCTTTCTTT; d_gene: TRBD1; j_gene: TRBJ1-1; abundance: -; v_gene: TRBV19
CDR3aa: CASSPNLGQGVYEQYF; CDR3nt: TGCGCCAGCAGCCCCAACCTTGGGCAGGGGGTCTACGAGCAGTACTTC; d_gene: TRBD1; j_gene: TRBJ2-7; abundance: -; v_gene: TRBV4-1
CDR3aa: CASSEGGLALNEQFF; CDR3nt: TGCGCCAGCAGTGAGGGGGGACTAGCCCTCAATGAGCAGTTCTTC; d_gene: TRBD2; j_gene: TRBJ2-1; abundance: -; v_gene: TRBV10-1
CDR3aa: CASSSSLGLAGEVYEQYF; CDR3nt: TGTGCCAGCAGCTCCTCGTTAGGGCTAGCGGGAGAGGTGTACGAGCAGTACTTC; d_gene: TRBD2; j_gene: TRBJ2-7; abundance: -; v_gene: TRBV7-8
CDR3aa: CASSGGTDSSYNEQFF; CDR3nt: TGTGCCAGTAGTGGGGGGACAGACAGCTCCTACAATGAGCAGTTCTTC; d_gene: -; j_gene: TRBJ2-1; abundance: -; v_gene: TRBV19
CDR3aa: CASSPGGEQFF; CDR3nt: TGTGCCAGCAGTCCTGGGGGTGAGCAGTTCTTC; d_gene: -; j_gene: TRBJ2-1; abundance: -; v_gene: TRBV12-3/TRBV12-4
CDR3aa: CASSVQGYEQYF; CDR3nt: TGTGCCAGCAGTGTTCAAGGCTACGAGCAGTACTTC; d_gene: -; j_gene: TRBJ2-7; abundance: -; v_gene: TRBV25-1
CDR3aa: CASSLTGGSGDYNEQFF; CDR3nt: TGTGCCAGCAGCTTAACGGGGGGTAGCGGAGACTACAATGAGCAGTTCTTC; d_gene: -; j_gene: TRBJ2-1; abundance: -; v_gene: TRBV7-3
CDR3aa: CASSSDGTQYTEAFF; CDR3nt: TGCGCCAGCAGCTCAGACGGGACACAGTACACTGAAGCTTTCTTT; d_gene: -; j_gene: TRBJ1-1; abundance: -; v_gene: TRBV5-1
CDR3aa: CASSFAGGNTYNEQFF; CDR3nt: TGTGCCAGCAGCTTTGCGGGAGGGAATACCTACAATGAGCAGTTCTTC; d_gene: TRBD2; j_gene: TRBJ2-1; abundance: -; v_gene: TRBV7-8
CDR3aa: CASSPRRGTAYNSPLHF; CDR3nt: TGTGCCAGCAGCCCGCGCCGAGGGACAGCTTATAATTCACCCCTCCACTTT; d_gene: TRBD1; j_gene: TRBJ1-6; abundance: -; v_gene: TRBV7-9
CDR3aa: CASSSGMDTEAFF; CDR3nt: TGTGCCAGCAGCTCGGGAATGGACACTGAAGCTTTCTTT; d_gene: -; j_gene: TRBJ1-1; abundance: -; v_gene: TRBV7-9
CDR3aa: CASSSPPRALQETQYF; CDR3nt: TGTGCCAGCAGTTCTCCGCCCCGGGCCCTACAAGAGACCCAGTACTTC; d_gene: -; j_gene: TRBJ2-5; abundance: -; v_gene: TRBV7-9
CDR3aa: CASQSRLAGGPRSDTQYF; CDR3nt: TGTGCCAGCCAATCCCGGCTAGCGGGGGGGCCTCGGTCAGATACGCAGTATTTT; d_gene: TRBD2; j_gene: TRBJ2-3; abundance: -; v_gene: TRBV7-9
CDR3aa: CASSPGLAGILETQYF; CDR3nt: TGTGCCAGCAGCCCCGGACTAGCGGGGATACTTGAGACCCAGTACTTC; d_gene: TRBD2; j_gene: TRBJ2-5; abundance: -; v_gene: TRBV14
CDR3aa: CASSPRPGVTYEQYF; CDR3nt: TGTGCCAGCTCACCACGACCCGGTGTGACCTACGAGCAGTACTTC; d_gene: -; j_gene: TRBJ2-7; abundance: -; v_gene: TRBV18
CDR3aa: CASSVDVETQYF; CDR3nt: TGTGCCAGCTCAGTGGACGTTGAGACCCAGTACTTC; d_gene: -; j_gene: TRBJ2-5; abundance: -; v_gene: TRBV18
CDR3aa: CASTAGSSYEQYF; CDR3nt: TGTGCCAGTACCGCAGGGTCCAGCTACGAGCAGTACTTC; d_gene: -; j_gene: TRBJ2-7; abundance: once; v_gene: TRBV19
CDR3aa: CASSSYSYEQYF; CDR3nt: TGTGCCAGCAGTTCTTACTCCTACGAGCAGTACTTC; d_gene: -; j_gene: TRBJ2-7; abundance: once; v_gene: TRBV6-5
CDR3aa: CASSQPGQGREKLFF; CDR3nt: TGCGCCAGCAGCCAGCCGGGACAGGGTCGCGAAAAACTGTTTTTT; d_gene: TRBD1; j_gene: TRBJ1-4; abundance: once; v_gene: TRBV4-3
CDR3aa: CASSRGPSAGYTF; CDR3nt: TGTGCCAGCAGTCGGGGACCGTCGGCTGGCTACACCTTC; d_gene: -; j_gene: TRBJ1-2; abundance: once; v_gene: TRBV12-3/TRBV12-4
CDR3aa: CASSRDRGDRSPLHF; CDR3nt: TGTGCCAGCTCACGGGACAGGGGTGATCGCTCACCCCTCCACTTT; d_gene: TRBD1; j_gene: TRBJ1-6; abundance: -; v_gene: TRBV18
CDR3aa: CSAPRDYGYTF; CDR3nt: TGCAGTGCCCCTAGGGACTATGGCTACACCTTC; d_gene: -; j_gene: TRBJ1-2; abundance: -; v_gene: TRBV20-1
CDR3aa: CASSYSIADYSYEQYF; CDR3nt: TGTGCCAGCAGTTACAGCATAGCGGATTACTCCTACGAGCAGTACTTC; d_gene: -; j_gene: TRBJ2-7; abundance: -; v_gene: TRBV6-5
CDR3aa: CASTLWDRDGQPQHF; CDR3nt: TGTGCCAGCACCCTGTGGGACAGGGACGGTCAGCCCCAGCATTTT; d_gene: TRBD1; j_gene: TRBJ1-5; abundance: -; v_gene: TRBV6-5
CDR3aa: CSVDYPSGETQYF; CDR3nt: TGCAGCGTTGACTACCCTAGCGGAGAGACCCAGTACTTC; d_gene: TRBD2; j_gene: TRBJ2-5; abundance: -; v_gene: TRBV29-1
CDR3aa: CASSLRPSTDTQYF; CDR3nt: TGTGCCAGCAGCCTAAGGCCAAGCACAGATACGCAGTATTTT; d_gene: -; j_gene: TRBJ2-3; abundance: -; v_gene: TRBV14
CDR3aa: CATSDSGREDTGELFF; CDR3nt: TGTGCCACCAGTGATTCCGGACGCGAGGACACCGGGGAGCTGTTTTTT; d_gene: -; j_gene: TRBJ2-2; abundance: -; v_gene: TRBV24-1
CDR3aa: CASDLRGQNHSNQPQHF; CDR3nt: TGCGCCAGCGACCTTCGGGGACAGAATCATAGCAATCAGCCCCAGCATTTT; d_gene: TRBD1; j_gene: TRBJ1-5; abundance: -; v_gene: TRBV5-1
CDR3aa: CASSLDRDRGGDNEQFF; CDR3nt: TGTGCCAGCAGCTTAGACAGAGACAGGGGGGGAGACAATGAGCAGTTCTTC; d_gene: TRBD1; j_gene: TRBJ2-1; abundance: -; v_gene: TRBV11-2
CDR3aa: CASSPQEWESSYEQYF; CDR3nt: TGTGCCAGCTCACCACAGGAATGGGAGAGCTCCTACGAGCAGTACTTC; d_gene: -; j_gene: TRBJ2-7; abundance: -; v_gene: TRBV18
CDR3aa: CASSYAPGGANVLTF; CDR3nt: TGTGCCAGCAGTTACGCCCCTGGGGGGGCCAACGTCCTGACTTTC; d_gene: -; j_gene: TRBJ2-6; abundance: -; v_gene: TRBV6-5
CDR3aa: CASSFGRTIYF; CDR3nt: TGTGCCAGCAGTTTTGGCAGGACCATATATTTT; d_gene: -; j_gene: TRBJ1-3; abundance: -; v_gene: TRBV12-3/TRBV12-4
CDR3aa: CASTPKGRSNEKLFF; CDR3nt: TGTGCCAGTACCCCCAAGGGACGGAGTAATGAAAAACTGTTTTTT; d_gene: -; j_gene: TRBJ1-4; abundance: -; v_gene: TRBV19
CDR3aa: CASSYSAQIITYEQYF; CDR3nt: TGTGCCAGCAGTTACTCCGCACAGATCATTACCTACGAGCAGTACTTC; d_gene: -; j_gene: TRBJ2-7; abundance: once; v_gene: TRBV6-5
CDR3aa: CASSAGTSGGNEQFF; CDR3nt: TGTGCCAGCAGCGCCGGGACTAGCGGGGGCAATGAGCAGTTCTTC; d_gene: TRBD2; j_gene: TRBJ2-1; abundance: -; v_gene: TRBV7-3
CDR3aa: CSAGSSGANVLTF; CDR3nt: TGCAGCGCAGGGAGCTCTGGGGCCAACGTCCTGACTTTC; d_gene: -; j_gene: TRBJ2-6; abundance: once; v_gene: TRBV29-1
CDR3aa: CASSQQGGNEKLFF; CDR3nt: TGTGCCAGCAGCCAGCAGGGAGGCAATGAAAAACTGTTTTTT; d_gene: -; j_gene: TRBJ1-4; abundance: once; v_gene: TRBV7-9
CDR3aa: CASSVDPSQPQHF; CDR3nt: TGTGCCAGCAGCGTAGACCCTAGTCAGCCCCAGCATTTT; d_gene: -; j_gene: TRBJ1-5; abundance: -; v_gene: TRBV9
CDR3aa: CASSPGWGHNQPQHF; CDR3nt: TGTGCCAGCAGCCCCGGCTGGGGCCATAATCAGCCCCAGCATTTT; d_gene: -; j_gene: TRBJ1-5; abundance: once; v_gene: TRBV7-2
CDR3aa: CASGPDRNTEAFF; CDR3nt: TGTGCTAGTGGTCCCGACAGGAACACTGAAGCTTTCTTT; d_gene: -; j_gene: TRBJ1-1; abundance: -; v_gene: TRBV12-5
CDR3aa: CASSLVPVNTEAFF; CDR3nt: TGCGCCAGCAGCTTGGTTCCAGTGAACACTGAAGCTTTCTTT; d_gene: -; j_gene: TRBJ1-1; abundance: -; v_gene: TRBV5-1
CDR3aa: CASSRRTSGSLDEQYF; CDR3nt: TGTGCCAGCAGCCGCCGGACTAGCGGGAGTCTTGACGAGCAGTACTTC; d_gene: TRBD2; j_gene: TRBJ2-7; abundance: -; v_gene: TRBV3-1/TRBV3-2
CDR3aa: CASSQEGTGSDEQFF; CDR3nt: TGCGCCAGCAGCCAAGAAGGGACAGGGTCGGATGAGCAGTTCTTC; d_gene: TRBD1; j_gene: TRBJ2-1; abundance: -; v_gene: TRBV4-3
CDR3aa: CASSYEQSSYNEQFF; CDR3nt: TGTGCCAGCAGTTACGAGCAGAGCTCCTACAATGAGCAGTTCTTC; d_gene: -; j_gene: TRBJ2-1; abundance: -; v_gene: TRBV6-4
CDR3aa: CASSLVRDGYTF; CDR3nt: TGCGCCAGCAGCTTGGTCAGGGATGGCTACACCTTC; d_gene: -; j_gene: TRBJ1-2; abundance: -; v_gene: TRBV5-1